This TCR beta chain was sequenced for a study of blood T cell repertoires in COVID-19. Turning to the study itself: Sites across the United States, Italy and Spain contributed samples from acute and convalescent COVID-19.

Produced via immunoSEQ multiplex PCR; TCRdb's table is partial and in-frame only. The table lists approximately 150,000 clones, approximately 80% of them singletons. Germline CDR1 is SGHRS and CDR2 is YFSETQ. Trimming cost V 5 bases and J 2 bases; bases outside gene matches: 9. This CDR3 is 15 amino acids long. Participants came from some 23 US areas, aged about 18 to 89 years. The chain carries TRBV5-1 and TRBJ2-5; 7 bases align to TRBD1. The sequenced material came from PBMCs or T cells enriched from blood (not recorded which). The origin of this receptor is a man aged 40-55 years who had recovered from COVID-19. In nucleotides, the CDR3 is TGCGCCAGCAGACGATTCCCGGGACAGCAAGAGACCCAGTACTTC. The encoded protein is CASRRFPGQQETQYF. The entire variable domain, with the rest obtained from reference TRBV5-1 and TRBJ2-5, is as follows: KAGVTQTPRYLIKTRGQQVTLSCSPISGHRSVSWYQQTPGQGLQFLFEYFSETQRNKGNFPGRFSGRQFSNSRSEMNVSTLELGDSALYLCASRRFPGQQETQYFGPGTRLLVL.